This TCR beta chain was obtained from a study of blood T cell repertoires in COVID-19. As for the study in general: Material from acute and convalescent COVID-19 was sourced from the United States, Italy and Spain. T cells, B-cell-depleted T cells, or PBMCs provided the cDNA or gDNA that served as material.

Germline CDR1 WSHSY, CDR2 SAAADI. V was clipped by 1 base and J by 8 bases, with 9 bases between them. The CDR3 has 13 amino acids. The Seattle site enrolled patients during active infection and followed them longitudinally. As handled by the study authors: By means of reference gene primer amplification, nucleated cell counts were estimated. Assay: immunoSEQ multiplex PCR; the TCRdb copy retains only in-frame clones and omits some. V, J and clone size reflect that table, while D and trimming were determined from the DNA. The sample holds 250,000 to 300,000 clones; about nine tenths are singletons and the top ten take about 12%.

The chain carries TRBV10-2 and TRBJ2-1; the D is unclear. This sequence originates from a woman in her twenties or thirties with COVID-19, enrolled during active disease. Sequencing input: peripheral blood. CDR3 protein: CASSEYKNDEQFF. The CDR3 nucleotides read TGCGCCAGCAGTGAGTACAAGAACGATGAGCAGTTCTTC.